This T cell receptor beta chain was documented in a study of T-cell memory formation after mild COVID-19. This clonotype was picked up a small number of times. V gave up 1 base and J gave up 2 bases, with 9 bases separating them. CDR3 length: 15 amino acids. Germline V gene sequence: CDR1 LGHDT, CDR2 YNNKEL (reference sequence). TCRdb reprocessed the 5' RACE reads via MiXCR and lists one record per CDR3 protein. The sample lists fewer than 300,000 distinct CDR3 sequences, over 15% occurring once. Sequencing was carried out using PBMCs or a T cell subset sorted from them (not recorded which). The receptor was derived from a man between 18 and 35 years old who had mild COVID-19 (a few samples of this study predate the infection). Cell type and time point are not known. The chain combines TRBV3-1 with TRBJ1-3; D remains unclear. CDR3 region: CASSQAFATGNTIYF. DNA of the CDR3: TGTGCCAGCAGCCAAGCCTTCGCCACTGGAAACACCATATATTTT.